The clone carrying this T cell receptor beta chain has ten or more counts. TCRdb re-analysed the RT-PCR reads in MiXCR, keeping a single row per CDR3 protein. The sample consists of some 150,000 distinct CDR3 sequences, roughly 12% of them appearing once. V was trimmed by 5 bases and J by 5 bases, leaving 13 bases between them. The germline gives CDR1 MNHEY, CDR2 SVGEGT. CDR3 length equals 13 residues. These data originate in a study of response to subunit inactivated influenza vaccine. These data are also associated with another study on T cells expressing NK-cell markers. That report adds: 5'RACE template switching built TCR beta cDNA with unique molecular identifiers.

The gene calls are TRBV6-2 or TRBV6-3 and TRBJ2-7; D remains unclear. The source of this sequence is a man in his forties or fifties who received an inactivated influenza vaccine. Material: CD8+ T cells sorted from PBMCs, obtained 11 to 12 days after vaccination. In DNA form, the CDR3 reads TGTGCCAGCAGTCTCGTGAAGTGGGACGAGCAGTACTTC. As protein: CASSLVKWDEQYF.